This TCR beta chain was sequenced during a study of OX40 agonist ivuxolimab in advanced cancers. Study-wide results and caveats: At 0.1 to 3.0 mg/kg and by week 6, CD4+ and CD8+ T cells in the blood had expanded clonally.

Germline-derived CDR1 and CDR2 are MNHEY and SVGAGI. Trimming removed 7 bases at V and 2 bases at J, with 18 bases between. The CDR3 runs to 15 residues. Systemic immunosuppression or a history of autoimmune disease excluded patients. Collection of blood occurred at baseline, at cycle 4 day 1, and at cycle 7 day 1. TCRdb keeps only in-frame clones here, not all; method: immunoSEQ multiplex PCR. The sample has about 150,000 clones; 90% to 95% are singletons. About this clone itself: Its cognate antigen is unknown.

Sequencing was performed on CD4+ or CD8+ T cells sorted from blood, taken in a trial of the OX40 agonist ivuxolimab. The rearrangement joins TRBV6-5 to TRBJ2-7; D possibly corresponds to TRBD1 (5 bases). This receptor was identified in an adult with an advanced solid tumor such as melanoma, head and neck, liver or kidney cancer. The CDR3, as DNA: TGTGCCAGCACCGACCAGGGTTACGGTGCCTACGAGCAGTACTTC. This encodes CASTDQGYGAYEQYF.